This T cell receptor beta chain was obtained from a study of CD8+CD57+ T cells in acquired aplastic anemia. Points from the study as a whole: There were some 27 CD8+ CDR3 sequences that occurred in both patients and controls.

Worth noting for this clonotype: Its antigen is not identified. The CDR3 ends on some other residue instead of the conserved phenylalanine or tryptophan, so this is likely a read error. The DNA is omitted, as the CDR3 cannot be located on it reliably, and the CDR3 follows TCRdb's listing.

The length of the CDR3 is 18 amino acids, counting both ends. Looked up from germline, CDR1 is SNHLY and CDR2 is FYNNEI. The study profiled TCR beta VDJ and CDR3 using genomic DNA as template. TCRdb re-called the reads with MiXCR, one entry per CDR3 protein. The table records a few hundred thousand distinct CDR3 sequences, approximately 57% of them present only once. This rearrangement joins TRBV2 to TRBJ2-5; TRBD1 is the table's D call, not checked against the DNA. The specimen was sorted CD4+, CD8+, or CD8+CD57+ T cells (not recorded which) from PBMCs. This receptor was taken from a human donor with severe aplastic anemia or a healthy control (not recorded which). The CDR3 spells CASLGGDRAMGYGYTFGS.